These 20 T cell receptor beta chains share one sample of origin, sequenced in a study of CXCR3-negative and CXCR3-positive naive CD8 T cells. Whole-study results and caveats: Naive cells with CXCR3 showed TRB CDR3s that were more hydrophobic than those in CXCR3-negative naive cells.

Antigens for these TCRs are unknown. UMI-labeled 5' RACE TRB cDNA libraries were prepared from the cells. Reprocessing the 5' RACE reads, TCRdb reports a single entry for every CDR3 protein and omits DNA. The sample shows about 120,000 distinct CDR3 sequences, and about 0.54% sits with its ten largest clones. The specimen was naive CXCR3+ CD8+ T cells from blood. The subset here: CD45RO-CCR7+CD27+CD95- naive CD8+ T cells expressing CXCR3 (TNR3+). These receptors were obtained from a human donor in good health. Some clones in this sample may be carry-over from other donors' samples.

V gene TRBV6-5 combines with J gene TRBJ2-3. The CDR3 sequence is 13 residues long. Germline assignment: CDR1 MNHEY and CDR2 SVGAGI. The CDR3 reads CASSYEYTDTQYF.

This sequence joins TRBV12-3 or TRBV12-4 and TRBJ2-2. The CDR3 runs to 11 residues. The CDR3 is CARLWGGELFF.

This chain uses TRBV10-3 with TRBJ2-2; no DNA is available, so the TRBD1 call from TCRdb remains unchecked. This CDR3 spans 16 amino acids. The germline gives CDR1 ENHRY, CDR2 SYGVKD. CDR3 sequence reads: CAISESWDRETGELFF.

The chain employs TRBV29-1 and TRBJ2-1; the TCRdb D gene call, TRBD2, has no DNA to confirm it. Germline CDR1 and CDR2: SQVTM and ANQGSEA. The CDR3 has 18 residues. The CDR3 is CSVEDLMASYGNMDEQFF.

CDR3 loop: CAWSVLGDNEQFF. This chain uses TRBV30 with TRBJ2-1. CDR3 length: 13 residues. CDR1 and CDR2 from the germline V gene are GTSNPN and SVGIG (reference sequence).

This chain connects TRBV29-1 to TRBJ2-7; TCRdb returns TRBD1, unconfirmable since there is no DNA. The V gene's germline CDR1 is SQVTM and CDR2 ANQGSEA. The CDR3 is 14 amino acids. CDR3 in amino acids: CSVEKGTGTYEQYF.

The J gene is TRBJ1-5, the V gene TRBV6-5; lacking DNA, the TRBD1 call made by TCRdb goes unchecked. CDR1 is MNHEY and CDR2 is SVGAGI in the germline V gene. CDR3 length: 15 amino acids. The CDR3 reads CASSYSNRGDQPQHF.

The chain joins TRBV7-8 to TRBJ2-3; absent DNA, TCRdb's TRBD2 call cannot be checked. This CDR3 region has 17 residues. Per the germline V gene, CDR1 is SGHVS and CDR2 is FQNEAQ. CDR3 protein: CASSTPGLAGGPNTQYF.

V gene TRBV19 combines with J gene TRBJ1-1; TCRdb selects TRBD1, and the lack of DNA leaves this call unchecked. In germline, CDR1 is LNHDA, CDR2 SQIVND (reference sequence). The CDR3 contains 17 residues. The CDR3 here is CASSIGIGSGSNTEAFF. Based on the CDR3 plus reference TRBV19 and TRBJ1-1, the full variable domain is DGGITQSPKYLFRKEGQNVTLSCEQNLNHDAMYWYRQDPGQGLRLIYYSQIVNDFQKGDIAEGYSVSREKKESFPLTVTSAQKNPTAFYLCASSIGIGSGSNTEAFFGQGTRLTVV.

The genes are TRBV7-3 and TRBJ2-5; TCRdb indicates TRBD1, and absent DNA this call remains unverified. From germline, CDR1 is SGHTA and CDR2 FQGTGA. The CDR3 sequence is 15 residues long. The CDR3 protein is CASSLQPEGEETQYF.

The gene calls are TRBV19 and TRBJ2-1; absent DNA, TCRdb's TRBD1 call cannot be checked. The CDR3 is 11 residues long. CDR1 is LNHDA and CDR2 is SQIVND in the germline V gene (reference sequence). CDR3 sequence reads: CASLQGGEQFF. The variable domain in full, with the rest retrieved from reference TRBV19 and TRBJ2-1, is DGGITQSPKYLFRKEGQNVTLSCEQNLNHDAMYWYRQDPGQGLRLIYYSQIVNDFQKGDIAEGYSVSREKKESFPLTVTSAQKNPTAFYLCASLQGGEQFFGPGTRLTVL.

The rearrangement joins TRBV1 to TRBJ2-1; the D gene TCRdb calls, TRBD2, cannot be checked with no DNA. TRBV1 is tagged as a pseudogene. This CDR3 comprises 17 residues. The CDR3 here is CTSSQLQTSGENNEQFF.

The genes are TRBV14 and TRBJ2-7; as DNA is missing, the TRBD1 call by TCRdb cannot be tested. The CDR3 spans 13 residues. Per germline, CDR1 SGHDN and CDR2 FVKESK. The CDR3 here is CASSPGSFYEQYF.

This sequence joins TRBV7-9 and TRBJ2-1; TCRdb gives TRBD1 as the D gene, but with no DNA this cannot be confirmed. This CDR3 is 15 amino acids long. Germline CDR1 is SEHNR and CDR2 is FQNEAQ (reference sequence). The CDR3 protein is CASSFFAGSRDEQFF. Full variable domain (remainder filled in from reference TRBV7-9 and TRBJ2-1): DTGVSQNPRHKITKRGQNVTFRCDPISEHNRLYWYRQTLGQGPEFLTYFQNEAQLEKSRLLSDRFSAERPKGSFSTLEIQRTEQGDSAMYLCASSFFAGSRDEQFFGPGTRLTVL.

CDR3 sequence reads: CSARDHQGYLSYNEQFF. The gene calls are TRBV20-1 and TRBJ2-1. The CDR3 is 17 amino acids. Germline V gene lookup returns CDR1 DFQATT and CDR2 SNEGSKA (reference sequence).

This chain connects TRBV15 to TRBJ2-3. The CDR3 has 14 amino acids. Per germline, CDR1 LNHNV and CDR2 YYDKDF (reference sequence). The CDR3 spells CATSRKRDTDTQYF.

The V call is TRBV10-3, the J call TRBJ1-3. This CDR3 has 14 amino acids. CDR1 ENHRY and CDR2 SYGVKD come from the germline V gene. The CDR3 here is CAISDSGSGNTIYF.

The chain joins TRBV29-1 to TRBJ2-1; the D call from TCRdb, TRBD2, cannot be confirmed without DNA. This CDR3 contains 15 residues. The germline V gene encodes CDR1 SQVTM and CDR2 ANQGSEA. Here the CDR3 reads CSVEGAGTRRNEQFF.

The chain employs TRBV4-1 and TRBJ1-5. The length of the CDR3 is 18 residues. The germline V gene has CDR1 MGHRA and CDR2 YSYEKL. The CDR3 loop reads CASSQESHGADSNQPQHF.

V gene TRBV11-2 combines with J gene TRBJ1-2; no DNA is available, so the TRBD1 call from TCRdb remains unchecked. The CDR3 sequence is 12 residues long. The germline gives CDR1 SGHAT, CDR2 FQNNGV. The CDR3 spells CASGGDHYGYTF. Full variable domain (rest looked up from reference TRBV11-2 and TRBJ1-2): EAGVAQSPRYKIIEKRQSVAFWCNPISGHATLYWYQQILGQGPKLLIQFQNNGVVDDSQLPKDRFSAERLKGVDSTLKIQPAKLEDSAVYLCASGGDHYGYTFGSGTRLTVV.